What follows are 10 T cell receptor beta chains derived from one specimen sequenced in a study of technical replicates of blood from a few donors. Repertoires were generated with immunoSEQ multiplex PCR, while TCRdb's copy carries only in-frame clones and drops some. The table shows around 62,000 clones, with nearly 98% occurring only once. The sample was T cells isolated from PBMCs. The receptors were sampled from a human donor in good health.

The rearrangement links TRBV7-2 to TRBJ2-1; D perhaps matches TRBD2 (6 bases). V was cut by 1 base and J by 9 bases, with 10 bases left in between. This CDR3 spans 13 amino acids. CDR1 is SGHTA and CDR2 is FQGNSA in the germline V gene. This CDR3 reads CASSLVEGGEQFF. CDR3 coding DNA: TGTGCCAGCAGCTTAGTTGAGGGAGGTGAGCAGTTCTTC. Full variable domain (rest looked up from reference TRBV7-2 and TRBJ2-1): GAGVSQSPSNKVTEKGKDVELRCDPISGHTALYWYRQSLGQGLEFLIYFQGNSAPDKSGLPSDRFSAERTGGSVSTLTIQRTQQEDSAVYLCASSLVEGGEQFFGPGTRLTVL.

The chain uses TRBV27 and TRBJ2-7; D is perhaps TRBD2 (5 bases). The germline V and J ends were trimmed by 4 bases and 2 bases, with 9 bases remaining between them. The CDR3 sequence is 13 residues long. Germline values: CDR1 MNHEY, CDR2 SMNVEV (reference sequence). CDR3 nucleotides: TGTGCCAGCAGTTCTGACGGGACCTACGAGCAGTACTTC. This gives the protein CASSSDGTYEQYF.

This rearrangement joins TRBV30 to TRBJ2-5, with TRBD2 matching 10 bases. CDR1 GTSNPN and CDR2 SVGIG come from the germline V gene (reference sequence). CDR3 length: 13 amino acids. The V and J ends lost 7 bases and 2 bases, in that order; junction bases with no gene match: 4. The CDR3 region is CASEREGQETQYF. The CDR3 DNA is TGTGCCTCTGAGCGGGAGGGACAAGAGACCCAGTACTTC.

This clone was observed once. The rearrangement joins TRBV10-1 to TRBJ1-1; 10 bases line up with TRBD1. The CDR3 covers 15 residues. Unmatched junction bases numbered 3, after V lost 4 bases and J lost 1 base. The germline CDR1 and CDR2 sequences are WNHNN and SYGVQD (reference sequence). Here the CDR3 reads CASSGDRGSNTEAFF. The CDR3 region has the DNA TGCGCCAGCAGTGGGGACAGGGGATCGAACACTGAAGCTTTCTTT.

This chain links TRBV10-2 with TRBJ2-5, with 8 bases matching TRBD2. V shed 0 bases, J shed 2 bases, and the junction held 2 bases outside the gene matches. Germline V gives CDR1 WSHSY, CDR2 SAAADI. The CDR3 runs 15 residues. DNA of the CDR3: TGCGCCAGCAGTGAGTCGGAGCGGGAGCAAGAGACCCAGTACTTC. This gives the protein CASSESEREQETQYF.

This clone was counted a single time. The chain carries TRBV10-2 and TRBJ2-7, with 7 bases fitting TRBD1. Germline lookup yields CDR1 WSHSY and CDR2 SAAADI. CDR3 length: 15 amino acids. V shed 5 bases and J 5 bases; nucleotides not matched to a gene: 12. The CDR3: CASSPNPQGKHEQYF. For the CDR3, the DNA is TGCGCCAGCAGTCCAAACCCACAGGGGAAGCACGAGCAGTACTTC.

This clone was observed a single time. This chain connects TRBV19 to TRBJ1-2; 11 positions agree with TRBD1. Germline V CDR1 and CDR2: LNHDA, SQIVND (reference sequence). The V and J ends lost 5 bases and 2 bases, in that order; junction bases with no gene match: 4. The CDR3 is 15 residues long. CDR3 DNA sequence: TGTGCCAGTAGTTCTGGGACAGGGGGAAACTATGGCTACACCTTC. Its protein is CASSSGTGGNYGYTF.

V and J are TRBV19 and TRBJ2-7; the match to TRBD1 covers 10 bases. The CDR3 is 14 amino acids. Per the germline V gene, CDR1 is LNHDA and CDR2 is SQIVND (reference sequence). V shed 5 bases and J 2 bases; nucleotides not matched to a gene: 3. This CDR3 reads CASSWGTGAYEQYF. The CDR3 DNA reads as TGTGCCAGTAGTTGGGGGACAGGGGCCTACGAGCAGTACTTC.

The chain carries TRBV5-1 and TRBJ2-7; 9 nucleotides agree with TRBD2. The CDR3 loop spans 15 amino acids. V was pared by 4 bases and J by 2 bases, with 7 bases of the junction left unmatched. Germline V lookup: CDR1 SGHRS, CDR2 YFSETQ. CDR3 nucleotide sequence: TGCGCCAGCAGCGAGACTAGCGGACTTGCCTACGAGCAGTACTTC. Its protein is CASSETSGLAYEQYF.

J is TRBJ2-1 and V is TRBV7-2; 13 bases are a match to TRBD2. Germline V CDR1 and CDR2: SGHTA, FQGNSA. This CDR3 contains 15 residues. After removal of 6 bases from V and 7 bases from J, the junction contained 6 bases not matched to a gene. CDR3 coding DNA: TGTGCCAGCAGACCCACTAGCGGGAGGGCAAATGAGCAGTTCTTC. Its protein product is CASRPTSGRANEQFF.